This TCR beta chain came from a study of shared clonotypes between healthy human individuals. About the study: Donors were a couple of women and three men aged 18 to 49.

J gave up 8 bases and V 2 bases, and 9 bases lay outside the gene matches. Germline V CDR1 and CDR2: ENHRY, SYGVKD. This CDR3 has 15 residues. Some clones are missing from TCRdb's copy, which holds only in-frame ones; the method was immunoSEQ multiplex PCR. Of approximately 2,300,000 clones in the sample, 92% are singletons; the top ten hold 0.37%. This TCR was sampled from a man aged 18 to 29 in good health. Some clones in this sample may be carry-over from other donors' samples. The gene calls are TRBV10-3 and TRBJ1-2; TRBD1 matches 9 bases. The sequencing input was naive CD4+ T cells from PBMCs. Subset denoted: CD45RA+ positively selected. The CDR3 region is CAISEPPETGGGYTF. CDR3 bases: TGTGCCATCAGTGAGCCCCCAGAGACAGGGGGAGGCTACACCTTC.